Listed below are T cell receptor beta chains from one sample, sequenced in a study of T cells after yellow fever vaccination. TCRdb analysed the 5' RACE reads with MiXCR anew, one entry per CDR3 protein. The sample includes about 50,000 distinct CDR3 sequences, roughly 7.3% of them seen just once. Sample: CD8+ T cells sorted from PBMCs, taken approximately 16 days after the first yellow fever vaccination. The origin of the receptors is a man younger than 30 who received the YFV17D yellow fever vaccine. Both conserved end residues are part of each CDR3. Each record gives: J gene, D gene, clone size, V gene, CDR3 DNA, CDR3 protein. D genes are given only for firm matches. Expanded clones get a size class; other rows say once, few or many, or leave the size out.

j_gene: TRBJ1-6
d_gene: -
abundance: -
v_gene: TRBV4-2
CDR3nt: TGTGCCAGCAGCCAGACTGGACGGGCTAATTCACCCCTCCACTTT
CDR3aa: CASSQTGRANSPLHF

j_gene: TRBJ1-5
d_gene: TRBD1
abundance: many
v_gene: TRBV6-5
CDR3nt: TGTGCCAGCAGTTTATACAGGGGTAGCAATCAGCCCCAGCATTTT
CDR3aa: CASSLYRGSNQPQHF

j_gene: TRBJ2-1
d_gene: -
abundance: many
v_gene: TRBV6-5
CDR3nt: TGTGCCAGCAGTCCCGCGGCTTACAATGAGCAGTTCTTC
CDR3aa: CASSPAAYNEQFF

j_gene: TRBJ2-1
d_gene: -
abundance: many
v_gene: TRBV7-7
CDR3nt: TGTGCCAGCAGCCAGGCCACCCACAATGAGCAGTTCTTC
CDR3aa: CASSQATHNEQFF

j_gene: TRBJ2-7
d_gene: -
abundance: many
v_gene: TRBV6-5
CDR3nt: TGTGCCAGCAGTACGACCCCTGCGTACGAGCAGTACTTC
CDR3aa: CASSTTPAYEQYF

j_gene: TRBJ1-1
d_gene: -
abundance: many
v_gene: TRBV3-1
CDR3nt: TGTGCCAGCAGCCAAGAAAACTACAGATACACTGAAGCTTTCTTT
CDR3aa: CASSQENYRYTEAFF

j_gene: TRBJ2-1
d_gene: TRBD2
abundance: many
v_gene: TRBV13
CDR3nt: TGTGCCAGCACTGAGCGGGGGGGCTCCTACAATGAGCAGTTCTTC
CDR3aa: CASTERGGSYNEQFF

j_gene: TRBJ2-2
d_gene: TRBD1
abundance: -
v_gene: TRBV30
CDR3nt: TGTGCCTCGGATGGACAGGGGGCCGGGGAGCTGTTTTTT
CDR3aa: CASDGQGAGELFF

j_gene: TRBJ1-1
d_gene: -
abundance: many
v_gene: TRBV4-1
CDR3nt: TGCGCCAGCAGCCAAGATCCAAGCCATAACACTGAAGCTTTCTTT
CDR3aa: CASSQDPSHNTEAFF

j_gene: TRBJ2-7
d_gene: -
abundance: many
v_gene: TRBV5-1
CDR3nt: TGCGCCAGCAGCTTACATGGCGACGAGCAGTACTTC
CDR3aa: CASSLHGDEQYF

j_gene: TRBJ2-5
d_gene: TRBD2
abundance: few
v_gene: TRBV5-1
CDR3nt: TGCGCCAGCAGCCCGGGACTAGCAGTCCAAGAGACCCAGTACTTC
CDR3aa: CASSPGLAVQETQYF

j_gene: TRBJ1-1
d_gene: -
abundance: many
v_gene: TRBV10-3
CDR3nt: TGTGCCATCAGTGAGATCGAGGATATGAACACTGAAGCTTTCTTT
CDR3aa: CAISEIEDMNTEAFF

j_gene: TRBJ2-1
d_gene: -
abundance: few
v_gene: TRBV11-2
CDR3nt: TGTGCCAGCAGCTGGACACCATCCTACAATGAGCAGTTCTTC
CDR3aa: CASSWTPSYNEQFF

j_gene: TRBJ2-3
d_gene: TRBD2
abundance: many
v_gene: TRBV4-2
CDR3nt: TGTGCCAGCTCCCAAAGCCCCGTGGCGGGGGGGCCCACAGATACGCAGTATTTT
CDR3aa: CASSQSPVAGGPTDTQYF

j_gene: TRBJ2-7
d_gene: -
abundance: many
v_gene: TRBV5-6
CDR3nt: TGTGCCAGCAGCCATTTACTAGAAGGAACCTACGAGCAGTACTTC
CDR3aa: CASSHLLEGTYEQYF

j_gene: TRBJ1-6
d_gene: -
abundance: -
v_gene: TRBV7-6
CDR3nt: TGTGCCAGCAGCTTAACACTGAATTCACCCCTCCACTTT
CDR3aa: CASSLTLNSPLHF

j_gene: TRBJ2-2
d_gene: -
abundance: -
v_gene: TRBV19
CDR3nt: TGTGCCAGTAGTATAATGAACACCGGGGAGCTGTTTTTT
CDR3aa: CASSIMNTGELFF

j_gene: TRBJ2-2
d_gene: -
abundance: many
v_gene: TRBV12-3/TRBV12-4
CDR3nt: TGTGCCAGCAGTTTACTAGGAGGCGCCGGGGAGCTGTTTTTT
CDR3aa: CASSLLGGAGELFF

j_gene: TRBJ1-3
d_gene: -
abundance: few
v_gene: TRBV4-3
CDR3nt: TGCGCCAGCAGCCAGGGGGCCTTCTCTGGAAACACCATATATTTT
CDR3aa: CASSQGAFSGNTIYF

j_gene: TRBJ2-1
d_gene: TRBD2
abundance: many
v_gene: TRBV5-1
CDR3nt: TGCGCCAGCAGCTATAGCGGGGTCCGGGATGAGCAGTTCTTC
CDR3aa: CASSYSGVRDEQFF

j_gene: TRBJ1-2
d_gene: -
abundance: many
v_gene: TRBV5-1
CDR3nt: TGCGCCAGCAGCTGGGACAAGGGAGATGGCTACACCTTC
CDR3aa: CASSWDKGDGYTF

j_gene: TRBJ2-2
d_gene: -
abundance: -
v_gene: TRBV6-2/TRBV6-3
CDR3nt: TGTGCCAGCAGTTACGCCGACATGGGCGGGGAGCTGTTTTTT
CDR3aa: CASSYADMGGELFF

j_gene: TRBJ2-7
d_gene: -
abundance: many
v_gene: TRBV27
CDR3nt: TGTGCCAGCAGTTCCTCCGGACCCGCCTACGAGCAGTACTTC
CDR3aa: CASSSSGPAYEQYF

j_gene: TRBJ2-4
d_gene: -
abundance: many
v_gene: TRBV24-1
CDR3nt: TGTGCCACCAGTGGGCTGGACGGAAAAGGAGGCACCATTCAGTACTTC
CDR3aa: CATSGLDGKGGTIQYF

j_gene: TRBJ1-2
d_gene: TRBD1
abundance: many
v_gene: TRBV7-9
CDR3nt: TGTGCCAGCAGCTTAGGCGGACAGGGGGGAATTGGCTACACCTTC
CDR3aa: CASSLGGQGGIGYTF

j_gene: TRBJ2-5
d_gene: TRBD2
abundance: many
v_gene: TRBV6-5
CDR3nt: TGTGCCAGCAGTTACCCGGCTAGCGGGGACCAAGAGACCCAGTACTTC
CDR3aa: CASSYPASGDQETQYF

j_gene: TRBJ2-6
d_gene: -
abundance: -
v_gene: TRBV4-1
CDR3nt: TGCGCCAGCAGCCAAAATGTTCAAAACTCTGGGGCCAACGTCCTGACTTTC
CDR3aa: CASSQNVQNSGANVLTF

j_gene: TRBJ1-4
d_gene: -
abundance: many
v_gene: TRBV5-1
CDR3nt: TGCGCCAGCAGCTACGCCGCAGGAGGGTTAGAAAAACTGTTTTTT
CDR3aa: CASSYAAGGLEKLFF

j_gene: TRBJ1-6
d_gene: -
abundance: few
v_gene: TRBV30
CDR3nt: TGTGCCTGGAGTTTGGGGCCTCGACCCAATTCACCCCTCCACTTT
CDR3aa: CAWSLGPRPNSPLHF

j_gene: TRBJ2-6
d_gene: -
abundance: few
v_gene: TRBV25-1
CDR3nt: TGTGCCAGCAGTGAATTGGGCGGAGCCGGGGCCAACGTCCTGACTTTC
CDR3aa: CASSELGGAGANVLTF

j_gene: TRBJ2-7
d_gene: TRBD1
abundance: many
v_gene: TRBV11-2
CDR3nt: TGTGCCAGCAGCTCCGGGACAGGGGGTGTAAGGACCTACGAGCAGTACTTC
CDR3aa: CASSSGTGGVRTYEQYF

j_gene: TRBJ2-7
d_gene: TRBD1
abundance: many
v_gene: TRBV5-1
CDR3nt: TGCGCCAGCAGCTTCGGGACAGGGGACGAGCAGTACTTC
CDR3aa: CASSFGTGDEQYF

j_gene: TRBJ1-2
d_gene: TRBD1
abundance: few
v_gene: TRBV10-1
CDR3nt: TGCGCCAGCTCGGCAGGGACAGAACTGTATGGCTACACCTTC
CDR3aa: CASSAGTELYGYTF

j_gene: TRBJ2-3
d_gene: -
abundance: many
v_gene: TRBV29-1
CDR3nt: TGCAGCGTGGACCGTAGAGAGCCAGATACGCAGTATTTT
CDR3aa: CSVDRREPDTQYF

j_gene: TRBJ2-3
d_gene: -
abundance: many
v_gene: TRBV11-2
CDR3nt: TGTGCCAGCAGCTTAGAGGGGAACACAGATACGCAGTATTTT
CDR3aa: CASSLEGNTDTQYF

j_gene: TRBJ2-3
d_gene: TRBD2
abundance: many
v_gene: TRBV3-1
CDR3nt: TGTGCCAGCAGCCAAGATTCGACTAGCGGGGCCGTACCAGATACGCAGTATTTT
CDR3aa: CASSQDSTSGAVPDTQYF

j_gene: TRBJ1-2
d_gene: -
abundance: many
v_gene: TRBV9
CDR3nt: TGTGCCAGCAGCGTAGCTACGGCAGGGAACTATGGCTACACCTTC
CDR3aa: CASSVATAGNYGYTF

j_gene: TRBJ2-2
d_gene: -
abundance: many
v_gene: TRBV7-6
CDR3nt: TGTGCCAGCATGGGGGAAGCCGGGGAGCTGTTTTTT
CDR3aa: CASMGEAGELFF

j_gene: TRBJ1-4
d_gene: -
abundance: many
v_gene: TRBV6-4
CDR3nt: TGTGCCAGCAGATGGGGGTTTGAAAAACTGTTTTTT
CDR3aa: CASRWGFEKLFF

j_gene: TRBJ2-1
d_gene: TRBD1
abundance: many
v_gene: TRBV15
CDR3nt: TGTGCCACCAGCGCACAGGGGGGTGAGCAGTTCTTC
CDR3aa: CATSAQGGEQFF

j_gene: TRBJ2-1
d_gene: -
abundance: -
v_gene: TRBV19
CDR3nt: TGTGCCAGCTCCTCTGGGGGTAATGAGCAGTTCTTC
CDR3aa: CASSSGGNEQFF

j_gene: TRBJ1-2
d_gene: TRBD1
abundance: many
v_gene: TRBV29-1
CDR3nt: TGCAGCGTTTACCCTCTAGGACAGGGGTATGGCTACACCTTC
CDR3aa: CSVYPLGQGYGYTF

j_gene: TRBJ2-1
d_gene: -
abundance: -
v_gene: TRBV6-2/TRBV6-3
CDR3nt: TGTGCCAGCAGTTCCTCAGGGCATACTTCTGAGCAGTTCTTC
CDR3aa: CASSSSGHTSEQFF

j_gene: TRBJ2-5
d_gene: -
abundance: many
v_gene: TRBV4-2
CDR3nt: TGTGCCAGCAGCCAAGAATTAGGGTTACCTAAGGAGACCCAGTACTTC
CDR3aa: CASSQELGLPKETQYF

j_gene: TRBJ1-6
d_gene: -
abundance: many
v_gene: TRBV5-5
CDR3nt: TGTGCCAGCAGCACTTACAGAATCTTCTATAATTCACCCCTCCACTTT
CDR3aa: CASSTYRIFYNSPLHF

j_gene: TRBJ1-1
d_gene: -
abundance: few
v_gene: TRBV29-1
CDR3nt: TGCAGCGTCGGGGGCGAGGTCACTTTCACTGAAGCTTTCTTT
CDR3aa: CSVGGEVTFTEAFF

j_gene: TRBJ1-5
d_gene: TRBD1
abundance: many
v_gene: TRBV6-5
CDR3nt: TGTGCCAGCAGTCCCCTGACAGGGGTAAATCAGCCCCAGCATTTT
CDR3aa: CASSPLTGVNQPQHF

j_gene: TRBJ1-5
d_gene: -
abundance: many
v_gene: TRBV12-3/TRBV12-4
CDR3nt: TGTGCCAGCGAGGGCCGGGGTTACAATCAGCCCCAGCATTTT
CDR3aa: CASEGRGYNQPQHF

j_gene: TRBJ1-1
d_gene: -
abundance: many
v_gene: TRBV6-1
CDR3nt: TGTGCCAGCAGTGATAGGGCTCTGACTGAAGCTTTCTTT
CDR3aa: CASSDRALTEAFF

j_gene: TRBJ1-4
d_gene: -
abundance: many
v_gene: TRBV28
CDR3nt: TGTGCCAGCAGACGGAGACACGTAGTGGCGTACAGGTGGGATGAAAAACTGTTTTTT
CDR3aa: CASRRRHVVAYRWDEKLFF

j_gene: TRBJ2-7
d_gene: -
abundance: many
v_gene: TRBV25-1
CDR3nt: TGTGCCAGCAGCGGACTCGTCGAGCAGTACTTC
CDR3aa: CASSGLVEQYF

j_gene: TRBJ2-1
d_gene: TRBD1
abundance: few
v_gene: TRBV7-9
CDR3nt: TGTGCCAGCATCAGAGGGGAGGGGACAGGGAAGGGGGAGCAGTTCTTC
CDR3aa: CASIRGEGTGKGEQFF

j_gene: TRBJ2-1
d_gene: TRBD1
abundance: few
v_gene: TRBV5-1
CDR3nt: TGCGCCAGCAGCTTAGGGACAGGAGCCTACAATGAGCAGTTCTTC
CDR3aa: CASSLGTGAYNEQFF